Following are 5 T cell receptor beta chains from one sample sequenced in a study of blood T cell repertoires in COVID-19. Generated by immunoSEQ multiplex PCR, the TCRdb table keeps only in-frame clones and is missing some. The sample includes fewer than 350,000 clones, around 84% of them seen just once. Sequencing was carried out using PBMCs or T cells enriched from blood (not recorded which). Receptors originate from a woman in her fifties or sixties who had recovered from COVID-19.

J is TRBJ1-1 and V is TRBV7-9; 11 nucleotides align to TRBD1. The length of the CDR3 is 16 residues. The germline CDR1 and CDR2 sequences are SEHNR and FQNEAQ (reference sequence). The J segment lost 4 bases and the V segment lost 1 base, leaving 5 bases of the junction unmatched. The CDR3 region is CASSLGLGTGGTEAFF. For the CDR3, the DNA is TGTGCCAGCAGCTTAGGTCTTGGGACAGGGGGCACTGAAGCTTTCTTT.

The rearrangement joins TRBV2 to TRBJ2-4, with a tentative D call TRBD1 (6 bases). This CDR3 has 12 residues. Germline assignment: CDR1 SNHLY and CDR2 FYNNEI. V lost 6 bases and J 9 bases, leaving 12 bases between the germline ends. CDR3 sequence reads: CASRTGTIIQYF. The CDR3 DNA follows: TGTGCCAGCAGGACCGGGACAATCATTCAGTACTTC.

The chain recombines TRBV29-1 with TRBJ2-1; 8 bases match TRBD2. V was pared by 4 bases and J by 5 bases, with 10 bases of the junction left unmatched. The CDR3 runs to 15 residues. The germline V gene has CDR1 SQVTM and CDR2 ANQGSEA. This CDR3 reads CSVGGLAGGNNEQFF. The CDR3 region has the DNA TGCAGCGTTGGGGGACTGGCGGGGGGAAACAATGAGCAGTTCTTC.

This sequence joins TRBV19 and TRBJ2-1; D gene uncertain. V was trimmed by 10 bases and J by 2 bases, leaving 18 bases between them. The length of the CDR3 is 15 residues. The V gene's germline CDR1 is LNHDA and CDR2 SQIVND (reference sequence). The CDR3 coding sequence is TGTGCCACGATGTCCCGCGGCAGTACCTACAATGAGCAGTTCTTC. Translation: CATMSRGSTYNEQFF.

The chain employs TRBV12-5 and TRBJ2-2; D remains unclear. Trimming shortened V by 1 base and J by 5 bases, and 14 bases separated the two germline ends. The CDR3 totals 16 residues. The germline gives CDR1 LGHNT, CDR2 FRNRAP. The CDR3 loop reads CASGLEAGSLTGELFF. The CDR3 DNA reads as TGTGCTAGTGGTTTGGAAGCCGGGTCCTTAACCGGGGAGCTGTTTTTT.